A selection of T cell receptor beta chains follows, all from one sample in a study of blood T cells in healthy people across ages. From the 5' RACE reads, TCRdb called clonotypes with MiXCR, one entry per CDR3 protein. Here the sample spans about 290,000 distinct CDR3 sequences, less than 30% being singletons. Sample: blood. These receptors originate from a woman in her seventies in good health. Each CDR3 is given with its conserved first and last residue. Each record gives: V gene, clone size, J gene, D gene, CDR3 protein, CDR3 DNA. D genes are given only for firm matches. Clone sizes are given selectively: once, few, many, or a class where the clone is expanded.

TRBV6-2/TRBV6-3	few	TRBJ2-1	-	CASSRLSRTTYNEQFF	TGTGCCAGCAGTCGCCTATCTCGGACTACCTACAATGAGCAGTTCTTC
TRBV5-4	-	TRBJ2-2	TRBD2	CASSRASGQNTGELFF	TGTGCCAGCAGCCGTGCTAGCGGACAGAACACCGGGGAGCTGTTTTTT
TRBV20-1	few	TRBJ2-1	TRBD1	CSASRTGKYNEQFF	TGCAGTGCTTCTCGGACAGGGAAATACAATGAGCAGTTCTTC
TRBV6-2/TRBV6-3	few	TRBJ2-1	TRBD2	CASSPGTSGKNERFF	TGTGCCAGCAGTCCCGGGACTAGCGGAAAGAATGAGCGGTTCTTC
TRBV9	-	TRBJ2-1	-	CASSESFGYNEQFF	TGTGCCAGCAGCGAGAGCTTCGGGTACAATGAGCAGTTCTTC
TRBV7-8	-	TRBJ1-2	TRBD1	CASSTDRGNGYTF	TGTGCCAGCAGCACCGACAGGGGGAATGGCTACACCTTC
TRBV7-2	-	TRBJ2-5	-	CASSLAFGSIGTQYF	TGTGCCAGCAGCTTAGCGTTTGGGTCGATCGGGACCCAGTACTTC
TRBV20-1	-	TRBJ2-5	TRBD2	CSARDGLAVQETQYF	TGCAGTGCTAGAGATGGTCTAGCGGTCCAAGAGACCCAGTACTTC
TRBV11-2	few	TRBJ2-7	TRBD2	CASGVALAGGDEQYF	TGTGCCAGCGGCGTAGCACTAGCGGGAGGCGACGAGCAGTACTTC
TRBV9	-	TRBJ1-1	-	CASSVSASGVSGTEAFF	TGTGCCAGCAGCGTATCGGCCTCGGGGGTCTCGGGGACTGAAGCTTTCTTT
TRBV7-2	-	TRBJ2-1	-	CASSLGEWDEQFF	TGTGCCAGCAGCTTAGGTGAGTGGGATGAGCAGTTCTTC
TRBV7-6	-	TRBJ2-1	TRBD1	CASSQGTAHEQHF	TGTGCCAGCAGCCAAGGGACAGCCCACGAGCAGCACTTC
TRBV4-1	few	TRBJ2-1	-	CAGSQETGVSYNEQFF	TGCGCCGGCAGCCAAGAAACGGGGGTGAGCTACAATGAGCAGTTCTTC
TRBV7-3	once	TRBJ2-5	TRBD2	CASSLIGRGSSGETQYF	TGTGCCAGCAGCTTAATCGGACGCGGGAGTTCGGGAGAGACCCAGTACTTC
TRBV20-1	-	TRBJ2-5	-	CSAGGFQETQYF	TGCAGTGCCGGGGGATTCCAAGAGACCCAGTACTTC
TRBV7-3	-	TRBJ1-2	-	CASSPAPGLANYGYTF	TGTGCCAGCAGCCCGGCTCCAGGTTTAGCTAACTATGGCTACACCTTC
TRBV29-1	-	TRBJ1-1	-	CSVAEGSTEAFF	TGCAGCGTTGCGGAGGGTAGCACTGAAGCTTTCTTT
TRBV7-6	many	TRBJ1-1	-	CASSTPLVGNTEAFF	TGTGCCAGCAGCACCCCCCTGGTGGGGAACACTGAAGCTTTCTTT
TRBV7-2	few	TRBJ2-4	TRBD2	CASSLQREVGKNIQYF	TGTGCCAGCAGCCTACAGCGGGAGGTGGGCAAAAACATTCAGTACTTC
TRBV28	-	TRBJ1-2	TRBD1	CASEVSAPTGKGNYGYTF	TGTGCCAGCGAAGTGTCCGCACCGACAGGGAAAGGGAACTATGGCTACACCTTC
TRBV19	-	TRBJ2-1	-	CASSGVLETRIRDEQFF	TGTGCCAGTAGTGGGGTATTAGAGACCAGGATTAGGGATGAGCAGTTCTTC
TRBV7-2	few	TRBJ2-6	-	CASSRMAGANVLTF	TGTGCCAGCAGCCGGATGGCTGGGGCCAACGTCCTGACTTTC
TRBV2	few	TRBJ2-5	TRBD1	CASSEVAQGAQYF	TGTGCCAGCAGTGAAGTGGCCCAGGGGGCCCAGTACTTC
TRBV6-6	-	TRBJ2-1	TRBD1	CASSYRGQGTEQFF	TGTGCCAGCAGTTACCGGGGACAGGGGACTGAGCAGTTCTTC
TRBV28	many	TRBJ1-5	-	CASSPWVYYQPQHF	TGTGCCAGCAGTCCTTGGGTCTATTATCAGCCCCAGCATTTT
TRBV20-1	many	TRBJ2-3	-	CSAVNAESSTDTQYF	TGCAGTGCCGTCAACGCCGAGTCTAGCACAGATACGCAGTATTTT
TRBV20-1	few	TRBJ2-2	-	CSAQRLGPGELFF	TGCAGTGCCCAAAGACTAGGCCCCGGGGAGCTGTTTTTT
TRBV28	-	TRBJ1-4	-	CASSVPATNEKLFF	TGTGCCAGCAGTGTCCCAGCAACTAATGAAAAACTGTTTTTT
TRBV20-1	-	TRBJ2-7	TRBD2	CSALPSGTRPYEQYF	TGCAGTGCTCTTCCTAGCGGGACACGTCCCTACGAGCAGTACTTC
TRBV28	-	TRBJ2-7	-	CASIEGTHYEQYF	TGTGCCAGCATCGAGGGGACCCACTACGAGCAGTACTTC
TRBV20-1	few	TRBJ2-5	TRBD2	CSAGLAGLPEEEQYF	TGCAGTGCCGGACTAGCGGGCCTCCCCGAGGAAGAGCAGTACTTC
TRBV25-1	-	TRBJ1-6	-	CASSDTGASGTSPLHF	TGTGCCAGCAGTGACACGGGGGCCTCGGGTACTTCACCCCTCCACTTT
TRBV29-1	few	TRBJ1-1	TRBD1	CSVDTQGGNTEAFF	TGCAGCGTCGACACCCAGGGGGGGAACACTGAAGCTTTCTTT
TRBV6-6	-	TRBJ2-1	TRBD2	CASSLASGSYEQFF	TGTGCCAGCAGTCTCGCTAGCGGGAGTTATGAGCAGTTCTTC
TRBV7-6	-	TRBJ2-5	TRBD2	CASSLVPTGGTKGGQETQYF	TGTGCCAGCAGCTTAGTTCCTACGGGAGGGACTAAAGGGGGCCAAGAGACCCAGTACTTC
TRBV6-2/TRBV6-3	-	TRBJ1-5	-	CASSQGRPQHF	TGTGCCAGCAGTCAGGGACGTCCCCAGCATTTT
TRBV12-3/TRBV12-4	few	TRBJ2-1	-	CASTPSDREGDEQFF	TGTGCCAGCACCCCCTCCGACAGGGAGGGCGATGAGCAGTTCTTC
TRBV20-1	few	TRBJ2-5	-	CSAARGSETQYF	TGCAGTGCGGCCAGGGGAAGTGAGACCCAGTACTTC
TRBV9	-	TRBJ2-1	TRBD1	CASSARWDRGVYNEQFF	TGTGCCAGCAGCGCCCGGTGGGACAGGGGGGTTTACAATGAGCAGTTCTTC
TRBV2	-	TRBJ2-3	TRBD2	CASSLAGVRSTDTQYF	TGTGCCAGCAGTCTAGCGGGAGTGCGGAGCACAGATACGCAGTATTTT
TRBV7-2	few	TRBJ2-3	TRBD2	CASSLDRLAGSTDTQYF	TGTGCCAGCAGCTTAGATCGCCTAGCGGGGAGCACAGATACGCAGTATTTT
TRBV20-1	few	TRBJ2-1	-	CSARRGWIYNEQFF	TGCAGTGCTAGAAGGGGCTGGATATACAATGAGCAGTTCTTC